One and the same sample provided the 28 T cell receptor beta chains below, sequenced in a study of T cells expressing NK-cell markers. TCRdb re-analyzed the 5' RACE reads; it lists each CDR3 protein once, without DNA. This sample's clone table lists 550,000 or so distinct CDR3 sequences. The sample comprised blood T cells: a sorted CD56 or NKG2C T cell subset, CD4+ or CD8+ T cells, or bulk PBMC T cells (not recorded which). The receptors come from a man between 18 and 29 years old in good health.

This chain connects TRBV6-1 to TRBJ2-5; the TCRdb D gene call, TRBD2, has no DNA to confirm it. CDR3 size: 14 residues. Per germline, CDR1 MNHNS and CDR2 SASEGT. This chain's CDR3 is CASRGPTLAETQYF.

The chain uses TRBV7-2 and TRBJ2-1; TCRdb's assignment of TRBD1 cannot be checked, as there is no DNA. This CDR3 spans 16 amino acids. Germline CDR1 is SGHTA and CDR2 is FQGNSA. The CDR3 here is CASSPTGTGPWDEQFF. Full variable domain (outside the CDR3, taken from reference TRBV7-2 and TRBJ2-1): GAGVSQSPSNKVTEKGKDVELRCDPISGHTALYWYRQSLGQGLEFLIYFQGNSAPDKSGLPSDRFSAERTGGSVSTLTIQRTQQEDSAVYLCASSPTGTGPWDEQFFGPGTRLTVL.

The chain recombines TRBV20-1 with TRBJ2-1; there is no DNA to check the TCRdb D call of TRBD2. Germline values: CDR1 DFQATT, CDR2 SNEGSKA (reference sequence). The CDR3 runs 16 residues. CDR3 sequence: CSASGSGSGTYNEQFF.

The chain combines TRBV6-2 or TRBV6-3 with TRBJ2-7; as DNA is missing, the TRBD1 call by TCRdb cannot be tested. This CDR3 region has 14 residues. CDR1 MNHEY and CDR2 SVGEGT come from the germline V gene. The CDR3 here is CASSYAGQGAEQYF.

V is TRBV20-1 and J is TRBJ2-1; TCRdb's assignment of TRBD2 cannot be checked, as there is no DNA. The CDR3 has 14 residues. Per the germline V gene, CDR1 is DFQATT and CDR2 is SNEGSKA (reference sequence). The CDR3 sequence: CSARRGLAGGEQFF.

CDR3 region: CSARSGRELRNEQFF. The chain carries TRBV20-1 and TRBJ2-1; TCRdb proposes TRBD2, but this gene call is untestable without DNA. The CDR3 contains 15 residues. Germline V CDR1 and CDR2: DFQATT, SNEGSKA (reference sequence).

The chain recombines TRBV9 with TRBJ1-2; no DNA is available, so the TRBD1 call from TCRdb remains unchecked. The CDR3 is 13 amino acids. CDR1 and CDR2 (germline): SGDLS, YYNGEE. This CDR3 reads CASSARTGFGYTF.

The chain has TRBV29-1 and TRBJ2-3. The germline V gene has CDR1 SQVTM and CDR2 ANQGSEA. The CDR3 runs 12 residues. The CDR3 loop reads CSVVVTSDTQYF.

The J gene is TRBJ1-2, the V gene TRBV4-1. Germline V lookup: CDR1 MGHRA, CDR2 YSYEKL. The CDR3 has 16 residues. The CDR3: CASSQVGGGLGYGYTF.

V is TRBV20-1 and J is TRBJ2-7; TCRdb's assignment of TRBD2 cannot be checked, as there is no DNA. The length of the CDR3 is 14 residues. The germline V gene has CDR1 DFQATT and CDR2 SNEGSKA (reference sequence). Here the CDR3 reads CSARDGDLPYEQYF.

The chain recombines TRBV10-3 with TRBJ2-1; lacking DNA, the TRBD1 call made by TCRdb goes unchecked. Germline CDR1 is ENHRY and CDR2 is SYGVKD. This CDR3 is 15 amino acids long. Here the CDR3 reads CAISESRDLNNEQFF.

J is TRBJ2-7 and V is TRBV10-3; there is no DNA to check the TCRdb D call of TRBD2. The CDR3 is 15 amino acids. Germline assignment: CDR1 ENHRY and CDR2 SYGVKD. CDR3 sequence reads: CAISTGLAETYEQYF.

V and J are TRBV29-1 and TRBJ2-7; no DNA is available, so the TRBD2 call from TCRdb remains unchecked. Germline CDR1 reads SQVTM; CDR2 reads ANQGSEA. This CDR3 region has 13 residues. This chain's CDR3 is CSVKAGGSYEQYF.

V gene TRBV7-6 combines with J gene TRBJ1-4. CDR3 length: 16 amino acids. The V gene's germline CDR1 is SGHVS and CDR2 FNYEAQ. The chain's CDR3 is CASSLTPVAEGEKLFF.

V and J are TRBV27 and TRBJ1-1. The germline gives CDR1 MNHEY, CDR2 SMNVEV (reference sequence). The length of the CDR3 is 15 residues. The CDR3 sequence: CASRPNREGSTEAFF.

The chain combines TRBV4-2 with TRBJ2-5; the D call of TRBD2 rests on TCRdb alone, since no DNA is present to check it. Germline loops: CDR1 LGHNA, CDR2 YNFKEQ. The CDR3 runs to 18 residues. The CDR3 loop is CASSQEAGGLMGGGTQYF.

The J gene is TRBJ2-1, the V gene TRBV20-1; TCRdb calls TRBD2, which cannot be checked without DNA. Germline CDR1 reads DFQATT; CDR2 reads SNEGSKA (reference sequence). The CDR3 runs 16 residues. CDR3 sequence reads: CSARTTSGRAGGEQFF.

The chain recombines TRBV10-3 with TRBJ2-7; no DNA is available, so the TRBD2 call from TCRdb remains unchecked. The CDR3 has 12 amino acids. Germline CDR1 reads ENHRY; CDR2 reads SYGVKD. CDR3: CAISEETRRQYF.

CDR3 loop: CASSYEGGFHEQYF. This chain links TRBV6-5 with TRBJ2-7; the TCRdb D gene call, TRBD1, has no DNA to confirm it. The CDR3 sequence is 14 residues long. Germline V gene data show CDR1 as MNHEY and CDR2 as SVGAGI.

The chain joins TRBV20-1 to TRBJ2-1; TCRdb returns TRBD2, unconfirmable since there is no DNA. The CDR3 is made up of 11 amino acids. CDR1 and CDR2 from the germline V gene are DFQATT and SNEGSKA (reference sequence). CDR3 protein: CSARSSGGQFF.

The CDR3 is CSVVDRDVDTEAFF. The chain is built from TRBV29-1 and TRBJ1-1. This CDR3 is built from 14 residues. Germline-derived CDR1 and CDR2 are SQVTM and ANQGSEA.

The J gene is TRBJ2-1, the V gene TRBV2. Germline-derived CDR1 and CDR2 are SNHLY and FYNNEI. CDR3 length: 14 residues. The CDR3 loop reads CASRLEPSYNEQFF.

The rearrangement links TRBV12-3 or TRBV12-4 to TRBJ1-2; no DNA is available, so the TRBD1 call from TCRdb remains unchecked. The CDR3 is 13 residues long. This chain's CDR3 is CASRQTGDYGYTF.

The CDR3: CASSLLADLTDTQYF. This rearrangement joins TRBV14 to TRBJ2-3. CDR3 size: 15 residues. The germline V gene has CDR1 SGHDN and CDR2 FVKESK.

The chain has TRBV5-1 and TRBJ2-6; TCRdb gives TRBD1 as the D gene, but with no DNA this cannot be confirmed. This CDR3 is built from 18 residues. Germline V lookup: CDR1 SGHRS, CDR2 YFSETQ. The CDR3: CASSFTVTGVSGANVLTF.

The V gene is TRBV4-3, the J gene TRBJ2-5; the D gene TCRdb calls, TRBD2, cannot be checked with no DNA. CDR3 length equals 14 residues. CDR1 and CDR2 from the germline V gene are LGHNA and YSLEER. This CDR3 reads CASSQDRRAGTQYF.

The chain links TRBV12-3 or TRBV12-4 to TRBJ2-3; TCRdb picks TRBD1, but there is no DNA to check that call. The CDR3 consists of 14 residues. CDR3 sequence: CASSARDRPNTQYF.

V gene TRBV12-3 or TRBV12-4 combines with J gene TRBJ2-2. The CDR3 is made up of 12 amino acids. CDR3 amino acids: CASSWNTGELFF.